This T cell receptor beta chain appears in the sequencing data of a study of CD8+ T cells in alopecia areata. Extracted RNA was reverse transcribed into cDNA, the sequencing template. Clones were sequenced by immunoSEQ multiplex PCR, and TCRdb holds only the in-frame ones, with some missing. The sample has about 150,000 clones; more than 75% are singletons. This CDR3 contains 17 residues. Germline V gene data show CDR1 as MRHNA and CDR2 as SNTAGT. V was shortened by 2 bases and J by 4 bases, with 19 bases between the two germline ends. The sequence came from a human donor with alopecia areata. The specimen comprised CD8+ T cells sorted from blood, sampled at week 0. This chain connects TRBV6-4 to TRBJ2-3; a possible D gene is TRBD2 (5 bases). The chain's CDR3 is CASSDPARGEVADTQYF. The CDR3 DNA follows: TGTGCCAGCAGTGACCCCGCCCGGGGTGAGGTAGCAGATACGCAGTATTTT.